One T cell receptor beta chain is described in this entry. How the authors handled the data: Amplification with reference gene primers provided the estimates of nucleated cell counts. Produced via immunoSEQ multiplex PCR; TCRdb's table is partial and in-frame only. V, J and clone size are those of that table, while D and trimming were read from the DNA. The sample lists 260,000 or so clones, approximately 90% occurring once. Residents of approximately 25 US areas, aged roughly 18 to 90 years, made up the participants. This specimen belongs to a study of blood T cell repertoires in COVID-19. At the level of the study: COVID-19 samples, acute and convalescent, were from the United States, Italy and Spain. PBMCs, B-cell-depleted T cells, or T cells were the source of the cDNA or gDNA that made up the material.

Germline V lookup: CDR1 MGHRA, CDR2 YSYEKL. V was cut by 0 bases and J by 7 bases, with 9 bases left in between. The CDR3 has 13 amino acids. Sequencing was carried out using PBMCs or T cells enriched from blood (not recorded which). The TCR sequence derives from a woman aged 25 to 39 with acute COVID-19. The chain uses TRBV4-1 and TRBJ1-2; no firm D call. The CDR3 nucleotides read TGCGCCAGCAGCCAAGATAGCGAGTTTGGCTACACCTTC. It is translated as CASSQDSEFGYTF.